This section outlines one T cell receptor beta chain sequence together with its context. Each participant's cohort was designated according to participant-reported clinical history. This record belongs to a study of blood T cell repertoires in COVID-19. At the level of the study: Nucleic acid was either cDNA or gDNA, and it came from T cells, B-cell-depleted T cells, or PBMCs.

Per the study methods: From reference gene primer amplification, estimates of nucleated cell counts were derived. The method was immunoSEQ multiplex PCR; TCRdb's version includes in-frame clones alone and lacks a portion of them. V, J and clone size were drawn from that table, and D and trimming were deduced from the DNA. The data contain 200,000 to 250,000 clones, 85% to 90% of them singletons. With 5 bases removed from V and 4 bases from J, the gap between germline ends came to 14 bases. This CDR3 region has 14 residues. CDR1 is MNHEY, CDR2 SVGAGI, per germline. The chain couples TRBV6-5 to TRBJ1-2, with D possibly being TRBD1 (6 bases). The TCR sequence derives from a woman in her forties or fifties in a cohort exposed to, infected with or recovered from COVID-19 (not recorded which). Sequencing was done on a sample of PBMCs or T cells enriched from blood (not recorded which). CDR3 amino acids: CASSKAGEGYGYTF. DNA of the CDR3: TGTGCCAGCAGTAAGGCAGGGGAAGGCTATGGCTACACCTTC.